The TCR beta chain described here comes from a study of CD8 T cells in Susac syndrome. Whole-study context: Patients with Susac syndrome were therapy-naive, on corticosteroids, or on intravenous immunoglobulin alone at the time that blood was drawn. Study results and limitations: Repertoires of Susac syndrome CD4+ T cells lacked clonal expansion. The authors acknowledged that their TCR sequencing and HLA analysis involved a relatively small number of individuals.

The sample holds one count of this clonotype. The target antigen is unknown. The CDR3 is made up of 14 amino acids. V lost 8 bases, J lost 5 bases, and 17 bases lay in between. The TEMRA cells underwent FACS enrichment, while the CD8+ and CD4+ T cells underwent negative isolation. Roughly 0.45 to 1 ug RNA was reverse transcribed with random hexamers. From the immunoSEQ multiplex PCR reads, TCRdb called clonotypes with MiXCR, one entry per CDR3 protein. The sample records 95,000 to 150,000 distinct CDR3 sequences, 96% being singletons. This chain connects TRBV12-3 or TRBV12-4 to TRBJ2-3, with D possibly matching TRBD2 (6 bases). This receptor was taken from a human donor with Susac syndrome. Material: CD4+ T cells from PBMCs. CDR3 nucleotides: TGTGCCAGCGCGGGGAGACTAGTACTAGATACGCAGTATTTT. Its protein is CASAGRLVLDTQYF.